A single sample gave rise to the 10 T cell receptor beta chains below, sequenced in a study of T cell repertoires in cytomegalovirus infection. TCRdb redid the calling of the reads with MiXCR, one entry per CDR3 protein. Of 55,000 to 85,000 distinct CDR3 sequences listed, over 3.5% are singletons. The sample taken for sequencing was PBMCs. The source is a human donor in good health (CMV status not recorded). Some clones in this sample may be carry-over from other donors' samples.

Many counts were recorded for this clonotype. The chain joins TRBV7-2 to TRBJ2-2, with D possibly TRBD2 on 6 matching bases. The CDR3 is 14 amino acids. V was pared by 7 bases and J by 3 bases, with 12 bases between. From germline, CDR1 is SGHTA and CDR2 FQGNSA. CDR3 DNA: TGTGCCAGCACCCCCCTAGCGTACACCGGGGAGCTGTTTTTT. This translates into CASTPLAYTGELFF.

By share, this clonotype counts as medium-sized. The chain recombines TRBV7-8 with TRBJ2-7, with D possibly being TRBD2 (6 bases). This CDR3 is 13 amino acids long. Germline CDR1 and CDR2: SGHVS and FQNEAQ. V gave up 5 bases and J gave up 2 bases, with 10 bases separating them. CDR3 in amino acids: CASSGRWTYEQYF. CDR3 sequence (DNA): TGTGCCAGCAGCGGGAGGTGGACCTACGAGCAGTACTTC. Based on the CDR3 plus reference TRBV7-8 and TRBJ2-7, the full variable domain is GAGVSQSPRYKVAKRGQDVALRCDPISGHVSLFWYQQALGQGPEFLTYFQNEAQLDKSGLPSDRFFAERPEGSVSTLKIQRTQQEDSAVYLCASSGRWTYEQYFGPGTRLTVT.

This clonotype is a singleton in its sample. The chain combines TRBV11-3 with TRBJ2-7; D might be TRBD2 (6 bases). Trimming took 4 bases from V and 9 from J, leaving 16 bases between them. The CDR3 is 13 residues long. CDR1 and CDR2 from the germline V gene are SGHNT and YENEEA. CDR3 residues: CASSSDWGDVQYF. As DNA, the CDR3 is TGTGCCAGCAGCTCTGATTGGGGGGACGTGCAGTACTTC.

This clonotype has ten or more counts. The rearrangement links TRBV7-2 to TRBJ1-2; TRBD1 is a possible D gene (5 bases). CDR3 size: 17 residues. The germline V and J ends were trimmed by 1 base and 5 bases, with 20 bases remaining between them. In germline, CDR1 is SGHTA, CDR2 FQGNSA. The CDR3 spells CASSLGTRGDGSYGYTF. In DNA form, the CDR3 reads TGTGCCAGCAGCTTAGGGACACGCGGAGACGGATCTTATGGCTACACCTTC.

This clonotype occurred many times. DNA for the CDR3: TGTGCCAGCAGCTTAGAGGCCACGAACACTGAAGCTTTCTTT. Its protein is CASSLEATNTEAFF. The chain links TRBV7-9 to TRBJ1-1; D unresolved. This CDR3 region has 14 residues. V was trimmed by 1 base and J by 1 base, leaving 7 bases between them. CDR1 and CDR2 (germline): SEHNR, FQNEAQ (reference sequence).

The sample holds many counts of this clonotype. The rearrangement links TRBV7-9 to TRBJ2-7; 8 bases match TRBD1. From germline, CDR1 is SEHNR and CDR2 FQNEAQ (reference sequence). CDR3 size: 16 residues. J gave up 2 bases and V 1 base, and 7 bases lay outside the gene matches. The CDR3 spells CASSLGGDRPAYEQYF. CDR3 in DNA: TGTGCCAGCAGCTTAGGAGGGGACAGGCCGGCCTACGAGCAGTACTTC.

This clonotype has ten or more counts. The chain uses TRBV4-2 and TRBJ1-5; D call uncertain. Trimming took 1 base from V and 6 from J, leaving 10 bases between them. The CDR3 has 14 amino acids. CDR1 is LGHNA, CDR2 YNFKEQ, per germline. The CDR3 DNA follows: TGTGCCAGCAGCCAAGTTGGTGGATTTCAGCCCCAGCATTTT. Translated: CASSQVGGFQPQHF.

This clonotype was recorded many times. V usage is TRBV7-2 and J usage is TRBJ1-1; 10 nucleotides line up with TRBD1. CDR1 is SGHTA and CDR2 is FQGNSA in the germline V gene. J was trimmed by 6 bases and V by 6 bases; bases with no gene match: 10. The CDR3 extends over 15 amino acids. CDR3 loop: CASRISRTGGSEAFF. The CDR3 bases are TGTGCCAGCAGGATTAGTAGGACAGGGGGGTCTGAAGCTTTCTTT.

This clonotype was recorded at least ten times. The rearrangement joins TRBV6-2 or TRBV6-3 to TRBJ1-1; no definite D call. V was pared by 0 bases and J by 5 bases, with 7 bases between. Germline CDR1 is MNHEY and CDR2 is SVGEGT. This CDR3 comprises 13 residues. CDR3 loop: CASSYSLRTEAFF. The DNA of the CDR3 is TGTGCCAGCAGTTACTCGTTACGGACTGAAGCTTTCTTT.

This clonotype was picked up many times. This chain uses TRBV7-2 with TRBJ2-1; 13 nucleotides agree with TRBD2. The CDR3 consists of 15 residues. Germline V gene sequence: CDR1 SGHTA, CDR2 FQGNSA. After removal of 6 bases from V and 5 bases from J, the junction contained 4 bases not matched to a gene. In DNA form, the CDR3 reads TGTGCCAGCAGATCCGGGACTAGCGGGAACAATGAGCAGTTCTTC. Translated, it gives CASRSGTSGNNEQFF.